The 10 T cell receptor beta chains below were found in one sample sequenced in a study of T-cell reconstitution after alpha-beta-depleted transplantation in children. During its preparation, the TCRbeta library received unique molecular identifiers. From the PCR reads, TCRdb called clonotypes with MiXCR, one entry per CDR3 protein. The sample consists of fewer than 150,000 distinct CDR3 sequences, about 23% of them appearing once. Here the sequenced sample was PBMCs, mostly from graft donor cells, taken 180 days after TCRalphabeta/CD19-depleted stem cell transplant. The receptor source for this set is a male patient aged 2-9 years who had a stem cell transplant for chronic granulomatous disease, so the T cells may come from the graft donor.

This clonotype was seen ten or more times. The genes are TRBV20-1 and TRBJ2-3; a possible D gene is TRBD1 (6 bases). V was shortened by 6 bases and J by 4 bases, with 14 bases between the two germline ends. The germline CDR1 and CDR2 sequences are DFQATT and SNEGSKA (reference sequence). CDR3 length equals 13 residues. The CDR3: CSATRGAADTQYF. The CDR3 DNA reads TGCAGTGCAACCAGGGGCGCGGCAGATACGCAGTATTTT.

As concerns this clonotype: A much more abundant neighbour one base away suggests this may be a read error. V gene TRBV3-1 combines with J gene TRBJ1-2, with D possibly being TRBD1 (5 bases). The CDR3 runs 17 residues. Germline CDR1 LGHDT, CDR2 YNNKEL (reference sequence). The CDR3 sequence is CASTQAMGDPRYYGYTF. Here the CDR3 DNA reads TGTGCCAGCACCCAAGCGATGGGGGACCCGCGGTACTATGGCTACACCTTC.

The chain employs TRBV12-3 or TRBV12-4 and TRBJ2-7; 8 positions agree with TRBD2. The CDR3 is made up of 16 amino acids. With 6 bases clipped from V and 0 bases from J, the junction kept 10 bases outside the gene matches. The CDR3 spells CASSWGNGGASYEQYF. CDR3 in DNA: TGTGCCAGCAGCTGGGGGAACGGGGGGGCCTCCTACGAGCAGTACTTC.

This clonotype appeared many times. The chain carries TRBV20-1 and TRBJ2-7; 15 bases fit TRBD2. The germline V gene has CDR1 DFQATT and CDR2 SNEGSKA (reference sequence). Losses at the gene ends were 3 bases for V and 4 bases for J; bases not matched to a gene: 1. The CDR3 runs 14 residues. The DNA for the CDR3 is TGCAGTGCTAGGGGACTAGCGGGAGGTTACGAGCAGTACTTC. Amino acid sequence: CSARGLAGGYEQYF.

This clonotype appeared a few times. The chain uses TRBV28 and TRBJ1-5, with a tentative D call TRBD1 (6 bases). The V end was cut by 6 bases, the J end by 2 bases, with 11 bases between. The length of the CDR3 is 14 residues. Germline CDR1 is MDHEN and CDR2 is SYDVKM. This CDR3 reads CASRDSLRNQPQHF. CDR3 nucleotides: TGTGCCAGCAGGGACAGCCTTCGCAATCAGCCCCAGCATTTT.

This clonotype was seen at least ten times. This chain uses TRBV27 with TRBJ2-7; TRBD1 agrees at 8 bases. In germline, CDR1 is MNHEY, CDR2 SMNVEV (reference sequence). V dropped 4 bases and J dropped 1; count of bases not matched to a gene: 9. The CDR3 spans 16 residues. For the CDR3, the DNA is TGTGCCAGCAGTTCCCCAGGGGGCAAGAGGTCCTACGAGCAGTACTTC. Its translation is CASSSPGGKRSYEQYF.

The V gene is TRBV7-9, the J gene TRBJ1-1; 11 nucleotides line up with TRBD1. V trimming: 3 bases; J trimming: 0 bases; junction bases outside the gene matches: 3. Germline V gene sequence: CDR1 SEHNR, CDR2 FQNEAQ (reference sequence). This CDR3 contains 16 residues. The CDR3 loop reads CASSFGTGGLNTEAFF. DNA for the CDR3: TGTGCCAGCAGCTTTGGGACAGGGGGATTGAACACTGAAGCTTTCTTT.

In its sample, this clonotype was seen a few times. The chain joins TRBV29-1 to TRBJ2-5; D is undetermined. Trimming took 3 bases from V and 5 from J, leaving 16 bases between them. The length of the CDR3 is 14 residues. Germline V gene lookup returns CDR1 SQVTM and CDR2 ANQGSEA. In nucleotides, the CDR3 is TGCAGCGTTGAGGCGCTTCTGAAAGATGAGACCCAGTACTTC. Translated: CSVEALLKDETQYF. Full variable domain (rest looked up from reference TRBV29-1 and TRBJ2-5): SAVISQKPSRDICQRGTSLTIQCQVDSQVTMMFWYRQQPGQSLTLIATANQGSEATYESGFVIDKFPISRPNLTFSTLTVSNMSPEDSSIYLCSVEALLKDETQYFGPGTRLLVL.

This clonotype showed up many times. This chain joins TRBV12-3 or TRBV12-4 and TRBJ2-5, with TRBD2 identical over 7 bases. V dropped 0 bases and J dropped 7; count of bases not matched to a gene: 11. This CDR3 is 16 amino acids long. This chain's CDR3 is CASSLAMTSNEGTQYF. CDR3 coding DNA: TGTGCCAGCAGTTTAGCCATGACTAGCAATGAGGGGACCCAGTACTTC.

The chain is built from TRBV12-3 or TRBV12-4 and TRBJ2-3, with TRBD1 as a possible D gene (5 bases). V was pared by 5 bases and J by 0 bases, with 12 bases between. CDR3 size: 15 residues. The CDR3 nucleotides are TGTGCCAGCAGTCCCACAGGCGCTAGCACAGATACGCAGTATTTT. Translation: CASSPTGASTDTQYF.